This TCR beta chain was recovered during a study of blood T cell repertoires in COVID-19. The wider study: The study drew acute and convalescent COVID-19 samples from the United States, Italy and Spain. In each case, the material was cDNA or gDNA derived from T cells, B-cell-depleted T cells, or PBMCs.

The junction had 5 bases not matched to a gene; V was cut back by 5 bases and J by 7 bases. This CDR3 is 13 amino acids long. This clone was detected a few times. Methods used by the authors: Cell counts per sample came from amplifying reference gene primers. Clones were sequenced by immunoSEQ multiplex PCR, and TCRdb holds only the in-frame ones, with some missing. Clone size and the V and J calls come from that table; the DNA yielded D and trimming. The sample contains some 97,000 clones, about 77% of which appear only once. The sequenced material came from peripheral blood. The clonotype originates from a woman aged 70 to 79 with acute or convalescent COVID-19. The chain combines TRBV12-3 or TRBV12-4 with TRBJ2-4; TRBD2 matches 7 bases. CDR3 in DNA: TGTGCCAGCAGTCCCCTCGGGGGGAACATTCAGTACTTC. It specifies CASSPLGGNIQYF.